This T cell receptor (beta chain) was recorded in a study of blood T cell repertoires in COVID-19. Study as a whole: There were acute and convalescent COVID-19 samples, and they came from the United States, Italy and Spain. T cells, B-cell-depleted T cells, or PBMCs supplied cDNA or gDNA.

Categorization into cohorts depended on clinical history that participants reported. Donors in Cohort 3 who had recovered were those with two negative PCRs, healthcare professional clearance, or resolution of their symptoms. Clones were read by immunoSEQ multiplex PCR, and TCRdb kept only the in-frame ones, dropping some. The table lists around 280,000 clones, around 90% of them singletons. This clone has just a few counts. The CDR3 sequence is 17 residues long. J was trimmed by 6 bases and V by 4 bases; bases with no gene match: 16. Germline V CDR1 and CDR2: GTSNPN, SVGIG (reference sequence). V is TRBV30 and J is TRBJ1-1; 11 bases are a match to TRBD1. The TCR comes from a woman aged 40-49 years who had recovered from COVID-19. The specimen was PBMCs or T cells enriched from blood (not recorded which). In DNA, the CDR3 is TGTGCCTGGACCGGAGCCCCGGACAGGGGGCGCGTCTCTGAAGCTTTCTTT. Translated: CAWTGAPDRGRVSEAFF.